The text below deals with one TCR beta chain. The antigen remains unidentified. The data are from a study of shared clonotypes between healthy human individuals. Regarding the study as a whole: Clonotype sharing among donors was thought likely to change with sequencing depth. Limited genetic and exposure-history diversity came from having few donors.

Trimming cost V 5 bases and J 8 bases, with 16 bases left between them. The length of the CDR3 is 15 residues. CDR1 and CDR2 from the germline V gene are MNHNY and SVGAGI (reference sequence). The protocol was immunoSEQ multiplex PCR, while the TCRdb copy is restricted to in-frame clones and leaves out a portion. The sample includes 1 million to 1.2 million clones, approximately 75% seen only once; the top ten take 0.89%. The sequencing input was memory CD4+ T cells from PBMCs. Noted subset: CD45RA-negative fraction. The chain employs TRBV6-6 and TRBJ1-6; no clear D. The clonotype was recovered from a man aged 18 to 35 in good health. Some clones in this sample may be carry-over from other donors' samples. In nucleotides, the CDR3 is TGTGCCAGCAGTAGGGTAGGGCCGGGAGATTCACCCCTCCACTTT. It specifies CASSRVGPGDSPLHF.